A single sample is the source of the 9 T cell receptor beta chains below, sequenced in a study of T cell changes during pregnancy in multiple sclerosis (dated by TCRdb to about 2019). The library was generated by the immunoSEQ multiplex PCR assay. Held by TCRdb, this immuneACCESS table contains in-frame sequences only and omits some clones. Under half of the omission traces to an unresolved V gene where checked; the cause of the rest is unknown. The sample records over 30,000 clones, about nine tenths of which are singletons. The ten most abundant clones make up 1.2% of the sample. This material consisted of CD4+ T cells from peripheral blood mononuclear cells, taken before pregnancy. The receptors originated from a female donor with multiple sclerosis, enrolled in a pregnancy study.

The genes are TRBV9 and TRBJ1-1; D is possibly TRBD1 (5 bases). V gave up 1 base and J gave up 4 bases, with 11 bases separating them. Per germline, CDR1 SGDLS and CDR2 YYNGEE. The CDR3 contains 14 residues. For the CDR3, the DNA is TGTGCCAGCAGCGTACTCGACAGTACCACTGAAGCTTTCTTT. This encodes CASSVLDSTTEAFF.

This chain connects TRBV10-1 to TRBJ1-5; D unclear. CDR1 is WNHNN, CDR2 SYGVQD, per germline (reference sequence). V was shortened by 3 bases and J by 6 bases, with 9 bases between the two germline ends. CDR3 length equals 13 residues. CDR3 in amino acids: CASSEGHSQPQHF. Here the CDR3 DNA reads TGCGCCAGCAGTGAAGGCCACAGTCAGCCCCAGCATTTT.

The V gene is TRBV28, the J gene TRBJ1-1, with TRBD1 as a possible D gene (5 bases). Germline assignment: CDR1 MDHEN and CDR2 SYDVKM. The CDR3 totals 13 residues. The V end was cut by 5 bases, the J end by 5 bases, with 12 bases between. The CDR3 DNA reads TGTGCCAGCAGTACCCCAGGGTTAACTGAAGCTTTCTTT. Residues: CASSTPGLTEAFF.

By share, this clone counts as medium-sized. The genes are TRBV5-4 and TRBJ2-7; perhaps TRBD2 as D (6 bases). Germline CDR1 is SGHNT and CDR2 is YYREEE (reference sequence). This CDR3 has 14 residues. Trimming stripped 0 bases from V and 3 bases from J, with 10 bases between. The CDR3 sequence: CASSLAGSDYEQYF. In DNA, the CDR3 is TGTGCCAGCAGCTTGGCCGGGAGCGACTACGAGCAGTACTTC.

The J gene is TRBJ2-2, the V gene TRBV10-3; 10 positions match TRBD1. The CDR3 contains 14 residues. V shed 10 bases and J 5 bases; nucleotides not matched to a gene: 7. Germline V gene sequence: CDR1 ENHRY, CDR2 SYGVKD. CDR3 bases: TGTGCCACCGAAGGGGACAGGGGTACCGGGGAGCTGTTTTTT. Translating it yields CATEGDRGTGELFF.

V is TRBV5-1 and J is TRBJ2-7; 10 bases line up with TRBD1. The CDR3 is 15 amino acids. The V segment lost 4 bases and the J segment 6 bases; nucleotides outside the gene matches: 10. The germline V gene encodes CDR1 SGHRS and CDR2 YFSETQ. CDR3 sequence reads: CASSRESGQGGEQYF. CDR3 DNA: TGCGCCAGCAGCAGGGAATCCGGACAGGGGGGCGAGCAGTACTTC. The full variable domain, its missing parts supplied by reference TRBV5-1 and TRBJ2-7, is KAGVTQTPRYLIKTRGQQVTLSCSPISGHRSVSWYQQTPGQGLQFLFEYFSETQRNKGNFPGRFSGRQFSNSRSEMNVSTLELGDSALYLCASSRESGQGGEQYFGPGTRLTVT.

This clone has just a few counts. V is TRBV7-2 and J is TRBJ1-2, with D tentatively TRBD1 (5 bases). The length of the CDR3 is 14 residues. The germline V gene encodes CDR1 SGHTA and CDR2 FQGNSA. The V end was cut by 7 bases, the J end by 2 bases, with 14 bases between. The CDR3 DNA follows: TGTGCCAGCACCGTATGGGGGGGAAACTATGGCTACACCTTC. Protein product: CASTVWGGNYGYTF.

On this clone: Mismatch with germline at one junction end may stem from a read error. The chain is built from TRBV7-7 and TRBJ2-3, with D possibly being TRBD2 (6 bases). Germline V gene lookup returns CDR1 SSHAT and CDR2 FNYEAQ (reference sequence). The CDR3 extends over 14 amino acids. In nucleotides, the CDR3 is TGTGCTAGCAGCCCAGGACTATTGCGGGATACGCAGTATTTT. Translated: CASSPGLLRDTQYF. The entire variable domain, with the rest obtained from reference TRBV7-7 and TRBJ2-3, is as follows: GAGVSQSPRYKVTKRGQDVTLRCDPISSHATLYWYQQALGQGPEFLTYFNYEAQPDKSGLPSDRFSAERPEGSISTLTIQRTEQRDSAMYRCASSPGLLRDTQYFGPGTRLTVL.

This sequence joins TRBV29-1 and TRBJ1-1, with TRBD1 matching over 8 bases. There are 13 residues in the CDR3. V lost 5 bases to trimming and J lost 6 bases; unmatched junction nucleotides: 8. In germline, CDR1 is SQVTM, CDR2 ANQGSEA. DNA for the CDR3: TGCAGCGTTTGCCCCAGGGGGCCGGCTGAAGCTTTCTTT. This translates into CSVCPRGPAEAFF.